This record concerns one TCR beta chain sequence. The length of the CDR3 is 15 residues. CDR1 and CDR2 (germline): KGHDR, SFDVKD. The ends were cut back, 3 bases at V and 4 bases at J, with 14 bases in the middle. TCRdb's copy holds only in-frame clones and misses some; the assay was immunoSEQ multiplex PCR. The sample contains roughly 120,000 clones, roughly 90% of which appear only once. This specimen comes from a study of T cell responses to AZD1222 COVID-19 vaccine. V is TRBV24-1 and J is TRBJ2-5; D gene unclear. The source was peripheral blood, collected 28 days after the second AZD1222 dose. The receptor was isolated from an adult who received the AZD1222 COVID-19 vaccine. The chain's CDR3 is CATSDVGGGGETQYF. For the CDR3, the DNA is TGTGCCACCAGTGATGTCGGTGGCGGTGGAGAGACCCAGTACTTC.